This is a list of T cell receptor beta chains from one sample in a study of blood T cell repertoires in COVID-19. TCRdb's table, derived via immunoSEQ multiplex PCR, lists solely in-frame clones and lacks some. This table holds approximately 350,000 clones, 87% found once. Input material: PBMCs or T cells enriched from blood (not recorded which). These receptors came from a woman in her twenties or thirties who had recovered from COVID-19. The CDR3 runs from the conserved cysteine through the conserved F or W. The D gene is left open where the match is weak. The size of a clone is reported for some rows only, either as once, few or many, or as a class for expanded clones.

d_gene,abundance,j_gene,v_gene,CDR3nt,CDR3aa
TRBD1,.,TRBJ2-7,TRBV5-8,TGTGCCAGCAGCTTGGTACAGGGGGTTTACGAGCAGTACTTC,CASSLVQGVYEQYF
.,.,TRBJ1-6,TRBV29-1,TGCAGCGTTGCGCGGAGTACCAATTCACCCCTCCACTTT,CSVARSTNSPLHF
TRBD1,.,TRBJ1-2,TRBV7-3,TGTGCCAGCAGCCAGGGGGCGGGTGGCTATGGCTACACCTTC,CASSQGAGGYGYTF
TRBD2,.,TRBJ2-1,TRBV19,TGTGCCAGTAGTATCGGGCTAGCGGGAGGGAAGGCCTACAATGAGCAGTTCTTC,CASSIGLAGGKAYNEQFF
.,once,TRBJ2-3,TRBV7-3,TGTGCCAGCAGCTTTGCGGGTGCAGATACGCAGTATTTT,CASSFAGADTQYF
TRBD2,.,TRBJ2-1,TRBV15,TGTGCCACCAGCAGAGGAACGGGACTAGCGGGAGCTCATTCCAATGAGCAGTTCTTC,CATSRGTGLAGAHSNEQFF
TRBD1,.,TRBJ1-4,TRBV5-1,TGCGCCAGCACCCCCTCGGGACAGGGACCCCCGGCTGAAAAACTGTTTTTT,CASTPSGQGPPAEKLFF
.,.,TRBJ2-7,TRBV3-1/TRBV3-2,TGTGCCAGCAGCCAAGCGGGAACGTACGAGCAGTACTTC,CASSQAGTYEQYF
.,.,TRBJ2-7,TRBV7-2,TGTGCCAGCAGCCAGACTAATATCTACGAGCAGTACTTC,CASSQTNIYEQYF
TRBD1,.,TRBJ1-4,TRBV18,TGTGCCAGCTCGCTAGAGACAGGGGCCTTTGAAAAACTGTTTTTT,CASSLETGAFEKLFF
.,.,TRBJ1-3,TRBV7-9,TGTGCCAGCATTAGCGAGGAGACTGGAAACACCATATATTTT,CASISEETGNTIYF
.,.,TRBJ2-1,TRBV27,TGTGCCAGCAGTTTTGGCGGGAACTACAATGAGCAGTTCTTC,CASSFGGNYNEQFF
TRBD1,few,TRBJ1-5,TRBV30,TGTGCCTGGAGTGGGGGTTGGACAGGGTTACATTTT,CAWSGGWTGLHF
TRBD1,.,TRBJ1-2,TRBV19,TGTGCCAACGACAGGGAACGGGGCTACACCTTC,CANDRERGYTF
TRBD1,.,TRBJ1-2,TRBV13,TGTGCCAGCAGCTTATCAGGGGGCACTGGCTACACCTTC,CASSLSGGTGYTF
.,.,TRBJ1-1,TRBV9,TGTGCCAGCAGCGCCGCCCAGGGGATCACTGAAGCTTTCTTT,CASSAAQGITEAFF
TRBD1,.,TRBJ2-2,TRBV23-1,TGCGCCAGCATCGACAGGGCCACCGGGGAGCTGTTTTTT,CASIDRATGELFF
TRBD1,.,TRBJ1-1,TRBV6-5,TGTGCCAGCAGGGACAGGAGTATGAACACTGAAGCTTTCTTT,CASRDRSMNTEAFF
TRBD1,.,TRBJ1-2,TRBV14,TGTGCCAGCAGCCTCATCCCGGGACAGGGGGTATCCACCTTC,CASSLIPGQGVSTF
.,.,TRBJ2-1,TRBV7-9,TGTGCCAGCAGCTTAGCTTACAGCTCCTACAATGAGCAGTTCTTC,CASSLAYSSYNEQFF
.,.,TRBJ2-1,TRBV5-6,TGTGCCAGCAGCTTGGATTTGGCAGGCCGGCCTATCTCCTACAATGAGCAGTTCTTC,CASSLDLAGRPISYNEQFF
TRBD1,.,TRBJ1-3,TRBV28,TGTGCCAGCAGTTTGGGACAGCTCTCTGGAAACACCATATATTTT,CASSLGQLSGNTIYF
TRBD2,once,TRBJ2-3,TRBV3-1/TRBV3-2,TGTGCCAGCAGCCAAAACGGGGGGGGCACAGATACGCAGTATTTT,CASSQNGGGTDTQYF
TRBD1,.,TRBJ1-5,TRBV28,TGTGCCAGCAGTTTTAGACAGGGAGTTCAGCCCCAGCATTTT,CASSFRQGVQPQHF
TRBD1,.,TRBJ1-1,TRBV2,TGTGCCAGCAGCCCCCGGACAGGGTGGGACACTGAAGCTTTCTTT,CASSPRTGWDTEAFF
TRBD2,.,TRBJ2-7,TRBV5-6,TGTGCCAGCAGCTCAGAGACTAGCGGGGGGGTGTACGAGCAGTACTTC,CASSSETSGGVYEQYF
.,few,TRBJ1-5,TRBV2,TGTGCCAGCAGAGATTCAGGGTCCAGGCAGCCCCAGCATTTT,CASRDSGSRQPQHF
TRBD1,.,TRBJ2-3,TRBV7-3,TGTGCCAGCAGCTTAAGAGGGGGCGAGGGCACAGATACGCAGTATTTT,CASSLRGGEGTDTQYF
TRBD1,.,TRBJ1-6,TRBV18,TGTGCCAGCTCACCATCCGGGACAGGGAGGAGTTCACCCCTCCACTTT,CASSPSGTGRSSPLHF
.,.,TRBJ2-7,TRBV3-1/TRBV3-2,TGTGCCAGCAGCCAAAATACCTACGAGCAGTACTTC,CASSQNTYEQYF
.,.,TRBJ1-6,TRBV28,TGTGCCAGCAACATGAGGACAAGCCATAATTCACCCCTCCACTTT,CASNMRTSHNSPLHF
.,.,TRBJ2-2,TRBV13,TGTGCCAGCAGCTTAATGACAGGCCAGAACACCGGGGAGCTGTTTTTT,CASSLMTGQNTGELFF
.,.,TRBJ2-2,TRBV9,TGTGCCAGCAGCGTGATACAGGGCCGCACCGGGGAGCTGTTTTTT,CASSVIQGRTGELFF
.,.,TRBJ2-7,TRBV5-4,TGTGCCACCTTCGACCTAGACCGCGTTTCCTACGAGCAGTACTTC,CATFDLDRVSYEQYF
.,.,TRBJ2-1,TRBV7-6,TGTGCCAGCAGCTTATTCATGGGGGGGGCCTTCTACAATGAGCAGTTCTTC,CASSLFMGGAFYNEQFF
TRBD1,once,TRBJ2-1,TRBV7-9,TGTGCCAGCAGCGGCAGGGACAGGGACGATGAGCAGTTCTTC,CASSGRDRDDEQFF
TRBD2,.,TRBJ2-3,TRBV7-2,TGTGCCAGCAGCGGACTAGCGGGAGTAGTCACAGATACGCAGTATTTT,CASSGLAGVVTDTQYF
TRBD1,.,TRBJ2-1,TRBV28,TGTGCCAGCAGCCCGGGACAGCACATCAATGAGCAGTTCTTC,CASSPGQHINEQFF
TRBD2,.,TRBJ2-5,TRBV28,TGTGCCAGCAGCCGGCCACTAGCGGGACATGAGACCCAGTACTTC,CASSRPLAGHETQYF
.,.,TRBJ2-7,TRBV3-1/TRBV3-2,TGTGCCAGCAGCCGGGACACCGTCTCCTACGAGCAGTACTTC,CASSRDTVSYEQYF
.,.,TRBJ1-1,TRBV7-9,TGTGCCAGCAGCCGGAACACTGAAGCTTTCTTT,CASSRNTEAFF
.,.,TRBJ2-3,TRBV25-1,TGTGCCAGCAGTGAAGCAGGGGCCTCGGGGGATACGCAGTATTTT,CASSEAGASGDTQYF
TRBD1,.,TRBJ1-4,TRBV5-1,TGCGCCAGCAGCGTAGGACAGGGTGCAACTAATGAAAAACTGTTTTTT,CASSVGQGATNEKLFF
TRBD1,.,TRBJ1-2,TRBV28,TGTGCCAGCAGTTTTCCCGACAGGGGCGGGGATGGCTACACCTTC,CASSFPDRGGDGYTF
TRBD1,.,TRBJ1-4,TRBV28,TGTGCCAGCAGTCCAGGGACAGGAGCTAATGAAAAACTGTTTTTT,CASSPGTGANEKLFF
.,.,TRBJ1-1,TRBV9,TGTGCCAGCAGTTCCGACGCGGGAACTGAAGCTTTCTTT,CASSSDAGTEAFF
TRBD1,once,TRBJ1-2,TRBV19,TGTGCCAGTCGACAGGGATACTATGGCTACACCTTC,CASRQGYYGYTF
TRBD2,.,TRBJ2-1,TRBV7-9,TGTGCCAGCAGCCCTCCTAGCGGGGGGAGGGATGAGCAGTTCTTC,CASSPPSGGRDEQFF